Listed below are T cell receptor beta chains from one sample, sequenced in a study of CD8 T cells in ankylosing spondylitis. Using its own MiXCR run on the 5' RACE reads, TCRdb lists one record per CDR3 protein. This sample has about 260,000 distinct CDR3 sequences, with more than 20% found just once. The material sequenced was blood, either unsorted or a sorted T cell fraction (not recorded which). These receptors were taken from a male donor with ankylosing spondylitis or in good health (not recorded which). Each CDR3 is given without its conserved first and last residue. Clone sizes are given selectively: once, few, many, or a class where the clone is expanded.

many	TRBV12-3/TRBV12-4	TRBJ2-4	ASSFAGALAKNIQY
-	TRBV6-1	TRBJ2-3	ASRLRGTTDTQY
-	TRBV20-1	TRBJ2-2	SARLTGAVSGELF
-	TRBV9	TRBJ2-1	ASSVGTKYNEQF
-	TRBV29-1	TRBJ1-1	SVRGQIATEAF
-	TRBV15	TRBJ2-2	ATSGGRVAGNTGELF
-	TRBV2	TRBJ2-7	ASKPAGQTGIYEHY
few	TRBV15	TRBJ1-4	ATSRGDRAGGEKLF
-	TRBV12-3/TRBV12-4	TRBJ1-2	ASSRLEGNYGYT
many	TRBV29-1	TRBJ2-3	SVPTSGGASTDTQY
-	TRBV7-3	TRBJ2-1	ASSSKGGRGDEQF
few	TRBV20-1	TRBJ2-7	SALTGQPGSYEQY
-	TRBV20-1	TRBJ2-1	SARIGLYNEQF
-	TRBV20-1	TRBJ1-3	SARVRGGLAGNTIY
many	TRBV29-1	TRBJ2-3	SVGAKGKGDTQY
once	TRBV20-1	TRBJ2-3	SALTGTAKTQY
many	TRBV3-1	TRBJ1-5	ASSQGYGGNQPQH
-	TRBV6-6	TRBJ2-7	ASSAPDRREQY
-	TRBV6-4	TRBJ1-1	ASAPTGGHTEAF
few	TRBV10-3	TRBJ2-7	AISESETGWSSYEQY
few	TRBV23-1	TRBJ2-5	ASSQFGSQETQY
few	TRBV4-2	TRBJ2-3	ASSQSTGGADTQY
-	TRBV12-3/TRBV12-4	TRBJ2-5	ASSTRGGGIQETQY
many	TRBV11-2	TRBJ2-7	ASSLEDRSTGEQY
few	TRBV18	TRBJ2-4	ASSPTQGGGIQY
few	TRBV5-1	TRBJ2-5	ASTLEGQRGETQY
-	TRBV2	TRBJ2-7	ASTKDRGARDEQY
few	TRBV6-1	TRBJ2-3	ASSRGTNTDTQY
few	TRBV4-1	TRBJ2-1	ASSPVGRAPREQF
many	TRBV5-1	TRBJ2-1	ASSPSTRGTTEQF
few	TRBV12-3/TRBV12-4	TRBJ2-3	ASSHSGSTDTQY
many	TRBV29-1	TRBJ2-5	SVDDSGATQETQY